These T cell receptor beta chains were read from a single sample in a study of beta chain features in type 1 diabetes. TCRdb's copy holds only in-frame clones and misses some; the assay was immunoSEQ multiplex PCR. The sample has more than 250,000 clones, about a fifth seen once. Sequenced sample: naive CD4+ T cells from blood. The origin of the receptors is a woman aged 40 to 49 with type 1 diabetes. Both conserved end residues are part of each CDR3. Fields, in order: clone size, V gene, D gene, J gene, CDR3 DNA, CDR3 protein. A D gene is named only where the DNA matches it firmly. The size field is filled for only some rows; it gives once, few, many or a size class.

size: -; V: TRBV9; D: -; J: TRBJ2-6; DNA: TGTGCCAGCGGGGGAACGGGACACAGCTCTGGGGCCAACGTCCTGACTTTC; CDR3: CASGGTGHSSGANVLTF
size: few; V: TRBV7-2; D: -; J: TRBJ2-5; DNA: TGTGCCAGCAGCTCGGACGTCCAGGGAGAGACCCAGTACTTC; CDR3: CASSSDVQGETQYF
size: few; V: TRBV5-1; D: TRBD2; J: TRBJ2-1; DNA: TGCGCCAGCAGCGCGACTAGCGGGGGATACAATGAGCAGTTCTTC; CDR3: CASSATSGGYNEQFF
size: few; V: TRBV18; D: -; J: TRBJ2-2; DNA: TGTGCCAGCTCACCGAGCACCGGGGAGCTGTTTTTT; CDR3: CASSPSTGELFF
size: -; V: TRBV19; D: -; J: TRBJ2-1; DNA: TGTGCCAGTAGTATGTCGGAGCGATACAATGAGCAGTTCTTC; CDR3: CASSMSERYNEQFF
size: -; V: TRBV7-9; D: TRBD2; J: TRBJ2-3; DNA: TGTGCCAGCATCCGGGGGGGCGTAGATACGCAGTATTTT; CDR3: CASIRGGVDTQYF
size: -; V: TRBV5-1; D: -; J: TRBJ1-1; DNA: TGCGCCAGCAGCTTCGATCCAGGGAACACTGAAGCTTTCTTT; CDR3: CASSFDPGNTEAFF
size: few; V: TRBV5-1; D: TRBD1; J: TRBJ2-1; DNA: TGCGCCAGCAGCTACGGACAGGGAACATACAATGAGCAGTTCTTC; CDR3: CASSYGQGTYNEQFF
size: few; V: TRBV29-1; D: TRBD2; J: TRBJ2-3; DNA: TGCAGCGTGGGGGGCGCGGGAGGAGGGGCAGATACGCAGTATTTT; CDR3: CSVGGAGGGADTQYF
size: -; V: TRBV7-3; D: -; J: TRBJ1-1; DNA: TGTGCCAGCAGCCCGAGGGTTAACACTGAAGCTTTCTTT; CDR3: CASSPRVNTEAFF
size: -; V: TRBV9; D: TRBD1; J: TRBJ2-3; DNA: TGTGCCAGCAGCGCCTACGGAAAGACAGGGGTGCTAGATACGCAGTATTTT; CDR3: CASSAYGKTGVLDTQYF
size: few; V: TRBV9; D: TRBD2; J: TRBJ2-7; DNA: TGTGCCAGCAGCCCCGGACTAGCGGCGTCCTACGAGCAGTACTTC; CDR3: CASSPGLAASYEQYF
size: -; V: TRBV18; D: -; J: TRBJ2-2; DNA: TGTGCCAGCTCACCACGACAGGGGAGGGACACCGGGGAGCTGTTTTTT; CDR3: CASSPRQGRDTGELFF
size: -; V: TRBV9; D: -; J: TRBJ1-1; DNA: TGTGCCAGCAGCGTCTCCGGGATTATGAACACTGAAGCTTTCTTT; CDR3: CASSVSGIMNTEAFF
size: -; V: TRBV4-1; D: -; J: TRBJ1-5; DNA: TGCGCCAGCAGCGAAACCGGGACATCCCTTGGGCAGCCCCAGCATTTT; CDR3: CASSETGTSLGQPQHF
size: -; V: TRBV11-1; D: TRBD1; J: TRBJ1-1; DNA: TGTGCCAGCAGAAAAGACAGGGGGCGTGTGACTGAAGCTTTCTTT; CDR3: CASRKDRGRVTEAFF
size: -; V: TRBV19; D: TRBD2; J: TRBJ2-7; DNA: TGTGCCAGTAGTGCAAGCGGGGGCGAGGACGAGCAGTACTTC; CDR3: CASSASGGEDEQYF
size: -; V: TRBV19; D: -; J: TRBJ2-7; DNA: TGTGCCAGTAGATCCGACTTCTACGAGCAGTACTTC; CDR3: CASRSDFYEQYF
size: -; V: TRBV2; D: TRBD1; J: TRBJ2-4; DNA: TGTGCCAGCCACGGACAGGGGGCCAAAAACATTCAGTACTTC; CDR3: CASHGQGAKNIQYF
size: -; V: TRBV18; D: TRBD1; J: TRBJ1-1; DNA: TGTGCCAGCTCCTCTGGACAGGCGGACACTGAAGCTTTCTTT; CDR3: CASSSGQADTEAFF
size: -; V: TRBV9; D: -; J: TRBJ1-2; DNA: TGTGCCAGCAGCCGCAATCGCGTAGCCTCCTCTAACTATGGCTACACCTTC; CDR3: CASSRNRVASSNYGYTF
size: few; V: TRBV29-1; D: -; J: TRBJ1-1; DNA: TGCAGCGCCCCAGGCCCGGGGACTGAAGCTTTCTTT; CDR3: CSAPGPGTEAFF
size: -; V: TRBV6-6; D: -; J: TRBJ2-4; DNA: TGTGCCAGCAGTTACGGGGGGGCCGTAACCAAAAACATTCAGTACTTC; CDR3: CASSYGGAVTKNIQYF
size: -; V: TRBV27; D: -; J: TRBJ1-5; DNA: TGTGCCAGCAGTAACAGGGATCACAATCAGCCCCAGCATTTT; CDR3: CASSNRDHNQPQHF
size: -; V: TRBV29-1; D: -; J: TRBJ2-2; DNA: TGCAGCGTCGGGATGGGCGGGGAGCTGTTTTTT; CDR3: CSVGMGGELFF
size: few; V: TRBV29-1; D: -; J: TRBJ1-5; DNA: TGCAGCGTTCGGACAGATAGCAATCAGCCCCAGCATTTT; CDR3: CSVRTDSNQPQHF
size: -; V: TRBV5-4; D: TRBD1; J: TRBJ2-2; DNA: TGTGCCAGCAGCTTGGCAGTGACAGGGGACACCGGGGAGCTGTTTTTT; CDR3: CASSLAVTGDTGELFF
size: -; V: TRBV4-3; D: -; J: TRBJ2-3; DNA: TGCGCCAGCAGCCGGGGGCCTGAGGACTTTGATGCGCAGTATTTT; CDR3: CASSRGPEDFDAQYF
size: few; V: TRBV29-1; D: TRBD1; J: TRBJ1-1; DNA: TGCAGCGTTGGTAGGCAGGGGGGCACTGAAGCTTTCTTT; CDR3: CSVGRQGGTEAFF
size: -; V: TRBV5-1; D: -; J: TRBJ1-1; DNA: TGCGCCAGCAGCTCCCGGGGAGGTGAAGCTTTCTTT; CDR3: CASSSRGGEAFF
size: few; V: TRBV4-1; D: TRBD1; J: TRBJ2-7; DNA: TGCGCCAGCAGCCAAGGACAGGGCGGCTCCTACGAGCAGTACTTC; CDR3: CASSQGQGGSYEQYF
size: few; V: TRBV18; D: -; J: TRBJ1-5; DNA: TGTGCCAGCTCCGCGACAGGTAGCAATCAGCCCCAGCATTTT; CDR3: CASSATGSNQPQHF
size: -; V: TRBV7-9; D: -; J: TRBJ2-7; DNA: TGTGCCAGCAGCTTAGCAGTCGGAGCCGGTTCCTACGAGCAGTACTTC; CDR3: CASSLAVGAGSYEQYF
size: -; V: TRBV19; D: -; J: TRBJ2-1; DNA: TGTGCCAGTAGTCCTTTCGGGACTCTCGGAGGCTCCTACAATGAGCAGTTCTTC; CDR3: CASSPFGTLGGSYNEQFF
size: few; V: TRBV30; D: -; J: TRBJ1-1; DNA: TGTGCCTGGGGACAGCCGAACACTGAAGCTTTCTTT; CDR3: CAWGQPNTEAFF
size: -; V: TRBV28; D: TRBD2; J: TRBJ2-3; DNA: TGTGCCAGCAGCTTAAGCGGGGGGGCCCGCACAGATACGCAGTATTTT; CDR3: CASSLSGGARTDTQYF